This TCR beta chain derives from a study of blood T cell repertoires in COVID-19. Trimming took 4 bases from V and 3 from J, leaving 10 bases between them. Germline V gives CDR1 LGHDT, CDR2 YNNKEL (reference sequence). CDR3 length equals 13 residues. Assay used: immunoSEQ multiplex PCR; TCRdb lists only in-frame clones, some missing. The sample holds over 10,000 clones, 85% to 90% seen once. The V and J genes are TRBV3-1 (or the pseudogene TRBV3-2) and TRBJ2-7, with D maybe TRBD2 (5 bases). Sequenced sample: peripheral blood. The receptor comes from a woman aged 60-75 years with active COVID-19. The DNA for the CDR3 is TGTGCCAGCAGCCGGAGTGAGGGCTACGAGCAGTACTTC. Encoded protein: CASSRSEGYEQYF.